This T cell receptor beta chain was profiled in a study of shared clonotypes between healthy human individuals. Trimming shortened V by 4 bases and J by 4 bases, and 12 bases separated the two germline ends. The CDR3 has 13 amino acids. CDR1 and CDR2 (germline): SQVTM, ANQGSEA. The material for each subset, its genomic DNA, was split evenly across several immunoSEQ plates. DNA at 200 ng, about 30,000 T cell genomes, went into sorted-subset replicate PCRs. The authors' processing: As immunoSEQ supplied junction-only sequences (without quality scores), filtering differed. The table came from immunoSEQ multiplex PCR; TCRdb's copy has only in-frame clones and leaves some out. D and trimming come from the DNA, and the V and J calls and clone size come from that table. This repertoire shows approximately 1.5 million clones, 95% to 99% found once; its top ten account for roughly 0.4%. Study-level results: Among the subsets, naive ones generally showed larger estimated richness than memory ones.

A note on this clone: The antigen is undetermined.

The sequenced material came from naive CD4+ T cells sorted from blood. The subset here: CD45RA+ positively selected. The TCR comes from a man between 25 and 39 years old in good health. The chain links TRBV29-1 to TRBJ2-3, with D possibly matching TRBD1 (6 bases). The CDR3 here is CSVGGRASDTQYF. CDR3 nucleotide sequence: TGCAGCGTTGGGGGGCGGGCGTCAGATACGCAGTATTTT.